This T cell receptor beta chain was retrieved from a study of blood T cells in healthy people across ages. Study in general: The template switching approach captured approximately one barcoded beta molecule for every two T cells.

All donors came from Russia, were Caucasian and healthy, and spanned ages about 6 to 90. Sample-barcoded 5' priming and a J-beta primer mix drove a second PCR of about 7 to 12 cycles. TCRdb analysed the 5' RACE reads with MiXCR anew, one entry per CDR3 protein. The sample has about 650,000 distinct CDR3 sequences, 32% seen once; the top ten hold 15%. Broader study findings: The study regarded diversity estimates from one million T cells as underestimates. In older individuals, TCR beta diversity per million T cells was lower, falling roughly linearly with age.

This clonotype has a count of ten or more. Its target is unknown. Trimming stripped 5 bases from V and 4 bases from J, with 14 bases between. Germline V lookup: CDR1 DFQATT, CDR2 SNEGSKA (reference sequence). CDR3 length equals 13 residues. This sequence was found in an elderly woman in good health. The chain carries TRBV20-1 and TRBJ2-5; maybe TRBD1 (6 bases). The sample comprised blood. This CDR3 reads CSAPSGAGETQYF. CDR3 coding DNA: TGCAGTGCTCCTTCAGGGGCCGGAGAGACCCAGTACTTC.